This T cell receptor (beta chain) was documented in a study of T-cell memory formation after mild COVID-19. Study information: TCR clusters were mostly donor specific.

Germline CDR1 MNHNS, CDR2 SASEGT. CDR3 length equals 14 residues. V was pared by 2 bases and J by 6 bases, with 11 bases between. After 5'RACE with constant-segment primers, TCR alpha and TCR beta cDNA libraries carrying sample barcodes and UMIs were obtained. MiXCR, run by TCRdb on the 5' RACE reads, gives a single entry per CDR3 protein. Altogether 550,000 to 700,000 distinct CDR3 sequences are present, approximately 15% being singletons, with the ten largest covering roughly 7.8%. Sequenced sample: PBMCs or a T cell subset sorted from them (not recorded which). The V call is TRBV6-1, the J call TRBJ1-5, with D possibly TRBD1 on 6 matching bases. The sequence was collected from an adult woman who had mild COVID-19 (a few samples of this study predate the infection). Cell type and time point are not known. The CDR3 loop reads CASSEIGGGQPQHF. DNA of the CDR3: TGTGCCAGCAGTGAAATCGGGGGCGGTCAGCCCCAGCATTTT.